The source of this T cell receptor (beta chain) is a study of vaccination and CD4 T cells after COVID-19. Study-level information: Post-COVID samples had a sampling time that fell a median approximately 93 days after diagnosis (range 35 to 161). SARS-CoV-2, HCoV-NL63, HCoV-OC43 and HCoV-229E supplied the overlapping spike peptides used to stimulate cells.

CD4+ T cells that had been cultured provided DNA sequenced with the Oncomine TCR Beta short-read assay. Cultured CD4+ T cells yielded the extracted genomic DNA. TCRdb re-analysed the PCR reads in MiXCR, keeping a single row per CDR3 protein. The sample consists of 9,500 to 10,000 distinct CDR3 sequences, around a third of them appearing once. Treatment given: approximately 10-day PBMC culture with coronavirus spike peptide pools or control peptides (ViraFEST assay). The unexposed donor provided CD4+ T cells, which were taken before the COVID-19 pandemic (2011-2018). Germline V gene data show CDR1 as SGHTS and CDR2 as YDEGEE. V lost 3 bases, J lost 1 base, and 17 bases stayed unmatched. CDR3 length: 19 amino acids. With regard to this clonotype: Its cognate antigen is unknown.

The sample was CD4+ T cells from blood, cultured in vitro. The chain couples TRBV5-8 to TRBJ1-1; 8 positions agree with TRBD1. This receptor was identified in a human donor in good health. Here the CDR3 reads CASSYDRGLRVGPNTEAFF. The CDR3, as DNA: TGTGCCAGCAGCTATGACAGGGGACTCAGGGTGGGGCCGAACACTGAAGCTTTCTTT.